The rows below give T cell receptor beta chains drawn from one sample of a study of memory CD4+ T cells and cytomegalovirus serostatus. Measured with immunoSEQ multiplex PCR; TCRdb has only the in-frame clones, and not every one. The profile shows about 41,000 clones, about four fifths of them singletons. Sequencing used memory CD4+ T cells from blood. The receptor set was obtained from an adult in good health and CMV-seronegative. Both conserved end residues are trimmed from each CDR3.

TRBJ2-5 | 15 | TRBV27 | ASSLGWSAGGRETQY
TRBJ2-2 | 12 | TRBV11-2 | ASSSQGDTGELF
TRBJ2-4 | 12 | TRBV6-1 | ASSLQGGKNIQY
TRBJ2-3 | 13 | TRBV5-4 | ASSLGRGGRDTQY
TRBJ2-1 | 13 | TRBV2 | ASRYLAGVSNEQF
TRBJ1-1 | 12 | TRBV5-6 | ASSQRWGRTEAF
TRBJ1-1 | 12 | TRBV30 | AWSAAPGNRKAF
TRBJ1-5 | 13 | TRBV4-3 | ASSQEAGINQPQH
TRBJ1-5 | 13 | TRBV18 | ASSRKGDSNQPQH
TRBJ2-1 | 12 | TRBV19 | ASSTSPTIDEQF
TRBJ1-6 | 19 | TRBV30 | AWKGVIGALRISSYNSPLH
TRBJ2-1 | 11 | TRBV5-6 | ASSPVFGNEQF
TRBJ1-3 | 12 | TRBV6-6 | ALGAAGSGNTIY
TRBJ1-2 | 10 | TRBV28 | ASGEINYGYT
TRBJ2-2 | 13 | TRBV6-6 | ASSRVGVRTGELF
TRBJ1-1 | 19 | TRBV19 | ASSMGRRRNTGLRGDTEAF
TRBJ1-1 | 12 | TRBV18 | ASSPGQGASEAF
TRBJ2-7 | 13 | TRBV7-6 | ASSSVAGASYEQY
TRBJ2-3 | 12 | TRBV2 | ASSEISGRDTQY
TRBJ2-3 | 13 | TRBV5-1 | ASSSGILRTDTQY
TRBJ2-6 | 11 | TRBV19 | ASSFSGANVLT
TRBJ2-2 | 14 | TRBV7-8 | ASSPLRVPNTGELF
TRBJ1-1 | 10 | TRBV2 | ASYLQNTEAF
TRBJ1-6 | 11 | TRBV19 | ASSMRYNSPLH
TRBJ2-1 | 13 | TRBV6-5 | ASSSTMSSYNEQF
TRBJ2-7 | 10 | TRBV6-5 | ASRDPMGEQY
TRBJ1-3 | 13 | TRBV7-2 | ASSLGAYSGNTIY
TRBJ1-5 | 11 | TRBV6-6 | ASREPTDQPQH
TRBJ2-1 | 13 | TRBV7-9 | ASRPGQGLYNEQF
TRBJ1-1 | 11 | TRBV5-1 | ASSLGENTEAF
TRBJ2-3 | 13 | TRBV4-3 | ASSQDLEISDTQY
TRBJ2-3 | 11 | TRBV2 | ASRGSGGGTQY
TRBJ1-5 | 12 | TRBV2 | ASKERQSNQPQH
TRBJ2-7 | 13 | TRBV7-2 | ASSYTGAQSYEQY
TRBJ1-3 | 13 | TRBV29-1 | SVVDSPASGNTIY
TRBJ2-2 | 13 | TRBV5-6 | ASSWGTGGTGELF
TRBJ1-6 | 12 | TRBV2 | AIGTASYNSPLH
TRBJ1-2 | 10 | TRBV4-2 | ASSQGNYGYT